Each of the 31 T cell receptor beta chains below was sequenced from the same sample in a study of long-term antiretroviral therapy in people with HIV. An immunoSEQ assay, version v3.0, was performed at survey level. The table came from immunoSEQ multiplex PCR; TCRdb's copy has only in-frame clones and leaves some out. The sample shows about 20,000 clones, around 92% of them seen only once. The sample in question was unsorted PBMCs, obtained 4.4 years after starting antiretroviral therapy. Receptors were obtained from a woman between 45 and 60 years old with HIV.

The V gene is TRBV2, the J gene TRBJ1-1; the D is unclear. CDR3 size: 14 residues. V lost 0 bases and J 1 base, leaving 6 bases between the germline ends. Germline V gives CDR1 SNHLY, CDR2 FYNNEI. In DNA form, the CDR3 reads TGTGCCAGCAGTGAAGCTTTCCCGAACACTGAAGCTTTCTTT. This codes for CASSEAFPNTEAFF.

The rearrangement joins TRBV5-6 to TRBJ2-7; D might be TRBD2 (7 bases). This CDR3 region has 14 residues. V lost 5 bases to trimming and J lost 3 bases, with 15 bases between them. CDR1 is SGHDT, CDR2 YYEEEE, per germline. The CDR3 loop reads CASSWGGRVYEQYF. In DNA, the CDR3 is TGTGCCAGCAGTTGGGGGGGCAGGGTCTACGAGCAGTACTTC.

The CDR3 DNA reads TGTGCCATCAGTGGTATCCGGGGGACTAGTGATCAGTATTTT. Translation gives CAISGIRGTSDQYF. This chain uses TRBV10-3 with TRBJ2-3; 8 bases align to TRBD2. The CDR3 is made up of 14 amino acids. Trimming at V came to 4 bases and at J to 12 bases, leaving 12 bases not matched to a gene. Germline loops: CDR1 ENHRY, CDR2 SYGVKD.

CDR3 bases: TGTGCCAGCAGTCTACTCGGGGGGGACGGCGACACCATATATTTT. It translates to CASSLLGGDGDTIYF. The chain recombines TRBV6-5 with TRBJ1-3; tentative D call: TRBD1 (5 bases). CDR3 length: 15 amino acids. The V end lost 5 bases, the J end lost 8 bases, and 19 bases lay between the germline ends. Germline CDR1 and CDR2: MNHEY and SVGAGI.

The CDR3 coding sequence is TGTGCCATCAGTGGTACAGGGATAGCAGATACGCAGTATTTT. This codes for CAISGTGIADTQYF. J is TRBJ2-3 and V is TRBV10-3; D may be TRBD1 (6 bases). The germline gives CDR1 ENHRY, CDR2 SYGVKD. The CDR3 covers 14 residues. Trimming cost V 4 bases and J 4 bases, with 12 bases left between them.

This chain links TRBV4-3 with TRBJ2-1; TRBD2 matches 7 bases. Germline CDR1 reads LGHNA; CDR2 reads YSLEER. Trimming took 4 bases from V and 9 from J; bases not matched to a gene: 6. The CDR3 covers 13 residues. The CDR3 coding sequence is TGCGCCAGCAGCCGGGCCAGCGGGACTGAGCAGTTCTTC. It encodes CASSRASGTEQFF.

The V call is TRBV6-1, the J call TRBJ1-6, with D perhaps matching TRBD1 (6 bases). V was clipped by 6 bases and J by 8 bases, with 14 bases between them. The CDR3 spans 14 residues. CDR1 and CDR2 (germline): MNHNS, SASEGT. CDR3 in DNA: TGTGCCAGCAGGGTGAGGGGGAAAGATTCACCCCTCCACTTT. This gives the protein CASRVRGKDSPLHF.

The chain employs TRBV6-5 and TRBJ2-3; TRBD2 might be the D (6 bases). V lost 10 bases to trimming and J lost 2 bases, with 13 bases between them. This CDR3 has 13 amino acids. The germline CDR1 and CDR2 sequences are MNHEY and SVGAGI. In DNA form, the CDR3 reads TGTGCCACCCGGGACTCCTCCACAGATACGCAGTATTTT. This codes for CATRDSSTDTQYF.

V gene TRBV30 combines with J gene TRBJ1-1; D remains ambiguous. The CDR3 runs 12 residues. CDR1 is GTSNPN and CDR2 is SVGIG in the germline V gene (reference sequence). Trimming removed 4 bases from V and 5 bases from J, with 11 bases in between. The CDR3 is CAWKGVGTEAFF. The CDR3 DNA reads TGTGCCTGGAAGGGAGTTGGGACTGAAGCTTTCTTT.

This chain joins TRBV5-1 and TRBJ2-1; perhaps TRBD1 as D (5 bases). V lost 0 bases and J 9 bases, leaving 22 bases between the germline ends. Germline CDR1 is SGHRS and CDR2 is YFSETQ. The CDR3 covers 17 residues. This chain's CDR3 is CASSLEALGVGDFEQFF. The DNA of the CDR3 is TGCGCCAGCAGCTTGGAAGCGCTAGGGGTTGGGGATTTTGAGCAGTTCTTC.

The V and J genes are TRBV21-1 and TRBJ2-3. TRBV21-1 is described as a pseudogene. The CDR3 is 11 residues long. This CDR3 reads CASGKSDTQYF. The CDR3 DNA reads as TGTGCCAGCGGGAAGTCGGATACGCAGTATTTT.

This clone was seen only once. V is TRBV6-1 and J is TRBJ1-5; D ambiguous. This CDR3 is 15 amino acids long. V gave up 0 bases and J gave up 0 bases, with 6 bases separating them. The V gene's germline CDR1 is MNHNS and CDR2 SASEGT. The CDR3 protein is CASSEALGSNQPQHF. For the CDR3, the DNA is TGTGCCAGCAGTGAAGCGCTAGGTAGCAATCAGCCCCAGCATTTT.

The gene calls are TRBV7-2 and TRBJ2-7, with D possibly TRBD2 on 7 matching bases. Germline V lookup: CDR1 SGHTA, CDR2 FQGNSA. The ends were cut back, 3 bases at V and 1 base at J, with 13 bases in the middle. CDR3 length equals 15 residues. CDR3 bases: TGTGCCAGCAGCTTTACAGGGAGGGGGTCCTACGAGCAGTACTTC. It is translated as CASSFTGRGSYEQYF.

This chain uses TRBV2 with TRBJ2-4; 13 bases agree with TRBD2. Germline V CDR1 and CDR2: SNHLY, FYNNEI. The CDR3 spans 15 residues. V was clipped by 5 bases and J by 4 bases; unmatched bases: 2. The CDR3 DNA sequence: TGTGCCAGCAGTACTAGCGGGGGGGTTAAAAACATTCAGTACTTC. This sequence encodes CASSTSGGVKNIQYF.

The chain carries TRBV6-5 and TRBJ1-2, with a weak D call TRBD1 (6 bases). V was cut by 6 bases and J by 11 bases, with 19 bases left in between. Per germline, CDR1 MNHEY and CDR2 SVGAGI. The CDR3 covers 13 residues. CDR3 loop: CASSQGWGAWYTF. CDR3 sequence (DNA): TGTGCCAGCAGCCAAGGATGGGGGGCCTGGTACACCTTC.

This clone has only one observation. This chain connects TRBV4-3 to TRBJ1-6, with 7 bases aligning to TRBD1. Trimming removed 3 bases from V and 10 bases from J; junction bases left unmatched: 9. This CDR3 contains 15 residues. Germline CDR1 and CDR2: LGHNA and YSLEER. The CDR3 DNA is TGCGCCAGCAGCCAGGAACCGGGACAGACCTCACCCCTCCACTTT. Its protein product is CASSQEPGQTSPLHF.

The rearrangement uses TRBV11-2 and TRBJ1-1; D uncertain. The ends were cut back, 3 bases at V and 5 bases at J, with 4 bases in the middle. Germline V gives CDR1 SGHAT, CDR2 FQNNGV. The CDR3 runs to 11 residues. The CDR3 region is CASSFITEAFF. The DNA for the CDR3 is TGTGCCAGCAGCTTCATAACTGAAGCTTTCTTT.

The chain combines TRBV9 with TRBJ2-3; 7 positions match TRBD2. After removal of 0 bases from V and 5 bases from J, the junction contained 0 bases not matched to a gene. This CDR3 region has 13 residues. Germline loops: CDR1 SGDLS, CDR2 YYNGEE. CDR3 sequence reads: CASSVGEGDTQYF. The CDR3 region has the DNA TGTGCCAGCAGCGTAGGGGAGGGAGATACGCAGTATTTT.

The chain employs TRBV5-1 and TRBJ1-4; TRBD1 matches 9 bases. Germline CDR1 reads SGHRS; CDR2 reads YFSETQ. Unmatched junction bases numbered 14, after V lost 4 bases and J lost 1 base. The CDR3 sequence is 19 residues long. CDR3 coding DNA: TGCGCCAGCAGCGGTTCGGACAGGGGAAAATACCAAACTAATGAAAAACTGTTTTTT. This encodes CASSGSDRGKYQTNEKLFF.

The gene calls are TRBV6-5 and TRBJ2-5; TRBD2 agrees at 7 bases. After removal of 6 bases from V and 5 bases from J, the junction contained 9 bases not matched to a gene. The CDR3 spans 14 residues. Per germline, CDR1 MNHEY and CDR2 SVGAGI. CDR3 sequence reads: CASSDGGVGETQYF. CDR3 DNA: TGTGCCAGCAGCGATGGGGGGGTCGGTGAGACCCAGTACTTC.

CDR3 nucleotide sequence: TGTGCCATCAGTGAGTCAACCCCCAATGAGCAGTTCTTC. It specifies CAISESTPNEQFF. The chain employs TRBV10-3 and TRBJ2-1; D is unclear. The CDR3 runs 13 residues. Germline CDR1 ENHRY, CDR2 SYGVKD. The ends were cut back, 0 bases at V and 6 bases at J, with 6 bases in the middle.

The chain employs TRBV28 and TRBJ1-2; 8 nucleotides line up with TRBD1. The CDR3 consists of 13 residues. Trimming cost V 2 bases and J 7 bases; bases outside gene matches: 3. CDR1 and CDR2 from the germline V gene are MDHEN and SYDVKM. The DNA for the CDR3 is TGTGCCAGCAGTTTAGGGACAGGTCGTGGCTACACCTTC. It is translated as CASSLGTGRGYTF.

V usage is TRBV7-9 and J usage is TRBJ2-7; D gene ambiguous. Germline CDR1 reads SEHNR; CDR2 reads FQNEAQ (reference sequence). The CDR3 is 13 residues long. V was trimmed by 5 bases and J by 2 bases, leaving 10 bases between them. Here the CDR3 DNA reads TGTGCCAGCAGCGGCCGTTCGGCCTACGAGCAGTACTTC. It specifies CASSGRSAYEQYF.

This sequence joins TRBV15 and TRBJ2-6; no clear D. The germline V and J ends were trimmed by 0 bases and 0 bases, with 9 bases remaining between them. Germline loops: CDR1 LNHNV, CDR2 YYDKDF (reference sequence). This CDR3 spans 17 amino acids. The CDR3 is CATSRDRGGSGANVLTF. In DNA form, the CDR3 reads TGTGCCACCAGCAGAGATCGCGGTGGCTCTGGGGCCAACGTCCTGACTTTC. The full variable domain, completed using reference TRBV15 and TRBJ2-6, is DAMVIQNPRYQVTQFGKPVTLSCSQTLNHNVMYWYQQKSSQAPKLLFHYYDKDFNNEADTPDNFQSRRPNTSFCFLDIRSPGLGDTAMYLCATSRDRGGSGANVLTFGAGSRLTVL.

The rearrangement links TRBV13 to TRBJ2-5, with D possibly called TRBD1 or TRBD2 (6 bases each). Trimming pared 2 bases from V and 3 bases from J, leaving 16 bases between. Germline loops: CDR1 PRHDT, CDR2 FYEKMQ (reference sequence). This CDR3 comprises 16 residues. The DNA for the CDR3 is TGTGCCAGCAGCTTAAAAGGAGGGGGGATGAAAGAGACCCAGTACTTC. This translates into CASSLKGGGMKETQYF. Supplemented by reference TRBV13 and TRBJ2-5, the full variable domain reads AAGVIQSPRHLIKEKRETATLKCYPIPRHDTVYWYQQGPGQDPQFLISFYEKMQSDKGSIPDRFSAQQFSDYHSELNMSSLELGDSALYFCASSLKGGGMKETQYFGPGTRLLVL.

The rearrangement uses TRBV18 and TRBJ1-3; D remains unclear. Germline loops: CDR1 KGHSH, CDR2 LQKENI. The CDR3 spans 16 residues. Deletions cut 3 bases from V and 3 bases from J, with 15 bases between. CDR3 sequence: CASSPTKDVFGNTIYF. In DNA form, the CDR3 reads TGTGCCAGCTCACCCACGAAGGACGTATTTGGAAACACCATATATTTT.

DNA for the CDR3: TGTGCCACCAGCAGAGGAGGGGACGGTACTGGAAACACCATATATTTT. This gives the protein CATSRGGDGTGNTIYF. The gene calls are TRBV15 and TRBJ1-3; D possibly corresponds to TRBD1 (5 bases). The germline CDR1 and CDR2 sequences are LNHNV and YYDKDF (reference sequence). This CDR3 contains 16 residues. Trimming removed 1 base at V and 2 bases at J, with 12 bases between.

The V gene is TRBV27, the J gene TRBJ2-7, with D possibly being TRBD1 or TRBD2 (6 bases each). The germline CDR1 and CDR2 sequences are MNHEY and SMNVEV (reference sequence). The CDR3 contains 13 residues. Trimming cost V 2 bases and J 2 bases, with 7 bases left between them. The CDR3 coding sequence is TGTGCCAGCAGTTTAGGGGGGCCCTACGAGCAGTACTTC. The encoded protein is CASSLGGPYEQYF.

The chain joins TRBV10-3 to TRBJ2-2; 7 bases match TRBD2. Germline CDR1 and CDR2: ENHRY and SYGVKD. Trimming removed 2 bases from V and 3 bases from J; junction bases left unmatched: 3. This CDR3 comprises 15 residues. The CDR3 region is CAISETRGDTGELFF. The CDR3 nucleotides read TGTGCCATCAGTGAGACCCGGGGGGACACCGGGGAGCTGTTTTTT.

V and J are TRBV5-5 and TRBJ1-1, with D possibly being TRBD1 (6 bases). In germline, CDR1 is SGHKS, CDR2 YYEKEE (reference sequence). CDR3 length: 15 amino acids. The V gene lost 4 bases and the J gene lost 2 bases, with 15 bases spanning the gap. This CDR3 is CASSPRDTTNTEAFF. CDR3 in DNA: TGTGCCAGCAGCCCCCGGGACACCACCAACACTGAAGCTTTCTTT.

The genes are TRBV6-5 and TRBJ2-7, with a possible D match to TRBD2 (5 bases). V lost 6 bases, J lost 6 bases, and 15 bases lay in between. The V gene's germline CDR1 is MNHEY and CDR2 SVGAGI. The CDR3 contains 13 residues. The CDR3 sequence: CASSPPGVSEQYF. The CDR3 DNA sequence: TGTGCCAGCAGCCCCCCCGGGGTAAGCGAGCAGTACTTC.